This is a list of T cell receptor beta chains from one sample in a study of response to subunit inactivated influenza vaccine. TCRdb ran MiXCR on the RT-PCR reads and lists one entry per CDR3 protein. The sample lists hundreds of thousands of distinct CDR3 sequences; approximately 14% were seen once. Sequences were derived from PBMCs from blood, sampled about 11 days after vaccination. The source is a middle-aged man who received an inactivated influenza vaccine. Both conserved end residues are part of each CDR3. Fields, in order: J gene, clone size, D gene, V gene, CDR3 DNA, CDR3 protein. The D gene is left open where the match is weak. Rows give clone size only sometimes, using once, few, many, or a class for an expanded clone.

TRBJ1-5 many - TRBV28 TGTGCCAGCAGTTTGGGTACTTATAGCAATCAGCCCCAGCATTTT CASSLGTYSNQPQHF
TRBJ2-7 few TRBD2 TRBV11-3 TGTGCCAGCAGCTCTAGCGGGGGGCCCTCCTACGAGCAGTACTTC CASSSSGGPSYEQYF
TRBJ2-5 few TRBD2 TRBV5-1 TGCGCCAGCAGGCCTAGGACTAGCGAGGGGTTAGAGACCCAGTACTTC CASRPRTSEGLETQYF
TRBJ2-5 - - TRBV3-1 TGTGCCAGCAGCCAGAGCCCCCCAGAGACCCAGTACTTC CASSQSPPETQYF
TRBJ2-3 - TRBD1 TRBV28 TGTGCCATCCTGACAGGGGATAGCACAGATACGCAGTATTTT CAILTGDSTDTQYF
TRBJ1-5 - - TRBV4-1 TGCGCCAGCAGCCAAGTACTCGGGGGCATTACCATGAATCAGCCCCAGCATTTT CASSQVLGGITMNQPQHF
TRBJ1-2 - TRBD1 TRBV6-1 TGTGCCAGCAGTACGGACAGGGGGCGGAATGGCTACACCTTC CASSTDRGRNGYTF
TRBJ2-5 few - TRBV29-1 TGCAGCGTTATTCGAGAGACCCAGTACTTC CSVIRETQYF
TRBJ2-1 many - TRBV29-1 TGCAGCGTGTCAATCATGGGCACCTTAAACAATGAGCAGTTCTTC CSVSIMGTLNNEQFF
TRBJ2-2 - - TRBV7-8 TGTGCCAGCAGCTCCCGGCGGCCGAACACCGGGGAGCTGTTTTTT CASSSRRPNTGELFF
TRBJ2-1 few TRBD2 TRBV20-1 TGCAGTGCTAGTCTACGGACTAGCGGGACCTCCTACAATGAGCAGTTCTTC CSASLRTSGTSYNEQFF
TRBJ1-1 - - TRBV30 TGTGCCTGGACGCCTAGACAGGCCGCTAGGCGAGCTTTCTTT CAWTPRQAARRAFF
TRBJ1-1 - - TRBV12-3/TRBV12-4 TGTGCCAGCAGTTTTAGGGATAACACTGAAGCTTTCTTT CASSFRDNTEAFF
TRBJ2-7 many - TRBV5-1 TGCGCCAGCAGCGCACTACAGAGATACGAGCAGTACTTC CASSALQRYEQYF
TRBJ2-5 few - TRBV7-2 TGTGCCAGCAGCGTTCTAGTTAGGGAGACCCAGTACTTC CASSVLVRETQYF
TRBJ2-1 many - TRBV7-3 TGTGCCAGCAGCTTTATGAGCGGACCCTACAATGAGCAGTTCTTC CASSFMSGPYNEQFF
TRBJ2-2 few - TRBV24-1 TGTGCCACCGGAGCTAGCTACACCGGGGAGCTGTTTTTT CATGASYTGELFF
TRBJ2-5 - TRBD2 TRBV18 TGTGCCAGCTCACCGTCCAGCGGGGGACAAGAGACCCAGTACTTC CASSPSSGGQETQYF
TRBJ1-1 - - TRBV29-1 TGCAGCGCCGCCCTGGGGGGGGGAACTGAAGCTTTCTTT CSAALGGGTEAFF
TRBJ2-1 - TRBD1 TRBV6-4 TGTGCCAGCAGAACCGGGACAGGTAGCCACAATGAGCAGTTCTTC CASRTGTGSHNEQFF
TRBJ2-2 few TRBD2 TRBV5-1 TGCGCCAGCAGCTTGTCCGGGACTAGTACCGGGGAGCTGTTTTTT CASSLSGTSTGELFF
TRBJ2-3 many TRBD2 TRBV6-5 TGTGCCAGCAGTTACTCTTCCACCAGACTAGCCAGCACAGATACGCAGTATTTT CASSYSSTRLASTDTQYF
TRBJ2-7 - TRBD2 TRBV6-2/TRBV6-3 TGTGCCAGCAGGCGGGAGGCCACCGTGCAGTACTTC CASRREATVQYF
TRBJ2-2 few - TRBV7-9 TGTGCCAGCCGAGCATCCGACGGGGGTCGCAACACCGGGGAGCTGTTTTTT CASRASDGGRNTGELFF
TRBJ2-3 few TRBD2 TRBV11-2 TGTGCCAGCAGCTTAGGGGGACTAGCGGGAGGGGGGACAGATACGCAGTATTTT CASSLGGLAGGGTDTQYF
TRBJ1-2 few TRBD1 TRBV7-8 TGTGCCAGCAGCTTAGCTCTAAGGGGGCAGGGATATGGCTACACCTTC CASSLALRGQGYGYTF
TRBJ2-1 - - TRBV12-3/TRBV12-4 TGTGCCAGCATCCCCGGAGCCTCCTACAATGAGCAGTTCTTC CASIPGASYNEQFF
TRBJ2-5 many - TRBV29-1 TGCAGCGCGAGTAACCAAGAGACCCAGTACTTC CSASNQETQYF
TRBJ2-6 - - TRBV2 TGTGCCAGCAGTGCGGGGCTAAGCTCTGGGGCCAACGTCCTGACTTTC CASSAGLSSGANVLTF
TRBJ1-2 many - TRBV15 TGTGCCACCAGCAGAGATCTCAACTATGGCTACACCTTC CATSRDLNYGYTF
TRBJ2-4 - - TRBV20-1 TGCAGTGCTAGCGGGAGTCGGGACATTCAGTACTTC CSASGSRDIQYF
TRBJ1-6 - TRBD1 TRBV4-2 TGTGCCAGCAGCCAAGAACAGGGGCAACTGTATAATTCACCCCTCCACTTT CASSQEQGQLYNSPLHF
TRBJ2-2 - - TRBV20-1 TGCAGTGCTAGAGACGACCGATTGAACACCGGGGAGCTGTTTTTT CSARDDRLNTGELFF
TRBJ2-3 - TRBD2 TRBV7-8 TGTGCCAGCAGCTTAGTTGGGACTAGCGGGAGGCCAGATACGCAGTATTTT CASSLVGTSGRPDTQYF
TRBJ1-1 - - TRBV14 TGTGCCAGCAGTTACTCCGGGGTGGCGTACACTGAAGCTTTCTTT CASSYSGVAYTEAFF
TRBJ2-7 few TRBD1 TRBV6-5 TGTGCCAGCAGTTACTCGTTTGGGACAGGGGTGCTCTACGAGCAGTACTTC CASSYSFGTGVLYEQYF
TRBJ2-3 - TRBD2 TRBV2 TGTGCCAGCAGCCAGCGCCTGGGACTAGCTTTCACAGATACGCAGTATTTT CASSQRLGLAFTDTQYF
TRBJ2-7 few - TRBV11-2 TGTGCCAGCAGCCCCAACGTAAACGAGCAGTACTTC CASSPNVNEQYF
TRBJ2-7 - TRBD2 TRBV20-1 TGCAGTGCTAGAGCGATAGGGACTAGCGGCCCCATACAGTACTTC CSARAIGTSGPIQYF
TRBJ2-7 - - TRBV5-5 TGTGCCAGCAGCTTGAGGGACACCAACTACGAGCAGTACTTC CASSLRDTNYEQYF